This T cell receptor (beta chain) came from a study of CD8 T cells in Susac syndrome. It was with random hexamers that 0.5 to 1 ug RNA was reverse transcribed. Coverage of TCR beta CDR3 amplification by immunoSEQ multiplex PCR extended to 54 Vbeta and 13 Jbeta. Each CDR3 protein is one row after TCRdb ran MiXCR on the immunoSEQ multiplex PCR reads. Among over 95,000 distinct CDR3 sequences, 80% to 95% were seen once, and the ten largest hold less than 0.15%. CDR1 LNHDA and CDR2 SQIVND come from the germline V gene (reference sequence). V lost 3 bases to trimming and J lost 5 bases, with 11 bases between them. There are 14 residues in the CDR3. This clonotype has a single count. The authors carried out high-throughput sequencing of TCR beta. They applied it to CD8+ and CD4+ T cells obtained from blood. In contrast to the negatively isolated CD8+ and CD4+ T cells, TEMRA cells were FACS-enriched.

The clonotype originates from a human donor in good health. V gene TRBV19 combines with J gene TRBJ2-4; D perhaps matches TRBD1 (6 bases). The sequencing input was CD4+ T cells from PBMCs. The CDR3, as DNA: TGTGCCAGTAGTATGTCAGGGGCGGAAAACATTCAGTACTTC. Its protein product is CASSMSGAENIQYF. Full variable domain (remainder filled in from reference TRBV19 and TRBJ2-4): DGGITQSPKYLFRKEGQNVTLSCEQNLNHDAMYWYRQDPGQGLRLIYYSQIVNDFQKGDIAEGYSVSREKKESFPLTVTSAQKNPTAFYLCASSMSGAENIQYFGAGTRLSVL.